The 29 T cell receptor beta chains in this list originate from one sample, sequenced in a study of blood T cell repertoires in COVID-19. TCRdb's table, derived via immunoSEQ multiplex PCR, lists solely in-frame clones and lacks some. The table has more than 250,000 clones, around 87% seen once. Sequencing used PBMCs or T cells enriched from blood (not recorded which). The receptors were gathered from a woman younger than 45 who had recovered from COVID-19.

The genes are TRBV19 and TRBJ1-1; D is perhaps TRBD1 (6 bases). Per the germline V gene, CDR1 is LNHDA and CDR2 is SQIVND (reference sequence). V was clipped by 9 bases and J by 7 bases, with 30 bases between them. CDR3 size: 17 residues. CDR3 nucleotide sequence: TGTGCCAGCAAATTTGGTTATAGTGTGGGACACCGTGATGAAGCTTTCTTT. It specifies CASKFGYSVGHRDEAFF.

The rearrangement links TRBV7-2 to TRBJ1-5; 9 nucleotides line up with TRBD1. Germline assignment: CDR1 SGHTA and CDR2 FQGNSA. This CDR3 contains 16 residues. Losses at the gene ends were 2 bases for V and 7 bases for J; bases not matched to a gene: 9. CDR3 protein: CASSLRPGQGGQPQHF. Here the CDR3 DNA reads TGTGCCAGCAGCTTAAGGCCGGGACAGGGCGGACAGCCCCAGCATTTT.

This chain links TRBV28 with TRBJ1-1; perhaps TRBD1 as D (6 bases). The CDR3 runs to 15 residues. Germline CDR1 MDHEN, CDR2 SYDVKM. V lost 5 bases, J lost 4 bases, and 17 bases lay in between. The CDR3 DNA sequence: TGTGCCAGCAGTACTTCACAGGGTTGGGTCACTGAAGCTTTCTTT. Amino acids: CASSTSQGWVTEAFF.

The rearrangement joins TRBV5-8 to TRBJ2-4; unclear D gene. Trimming shortened V by 0 bases and J by 7 bases, and 5 bases separated the two germline ends. Germline CDR1 reads SGHTS; CDR2 reads YDEGEE. This CDR3 has 12 residues. CDR3 in amino acids: CASSLGRNIQYF. In nucleotides, the CDR3 is TGTGCCAGCAGCTTGGGTCGGAACATTCAGTACTTC. Based on the CDR3 plus reference TRBV5-8 and TRBJ2-4, the full variable domain is EAGVTQSPTHLIKTRGQQATLRCSPISGHTSVYWYQQALGLGLQFLLWYDEGEERNRGNFPPRFSGRQFPNYSSELNVNALELEDSALYLCASSLGRNIQYFGAGTRLSVL.

V usage is TRBV6-5 and J usage is TRBJ2-2, with unresolved D. This CDR3 has 14 amino acids. V lost 4 bases, J lost 0 bases, and 6 bases lay in between. Germline lookup yields CDR1 MNHEY and CDR2 SVGAGI. The CDR3 region is CASSSRPNTGELFF. The CDR3 coding sequence is TGTGCCAGCAGTTCCAGGCCGAACACCGGGGAGCTGTTTTTT.

The V call is TRBV6-2 or TRBV6-3, the J call TRBJ2-1, with 9 nucleotides matching TRBD1. The junction had 7 bases not matched to a gene; V was cut back by 6 bases and J by 10 bases. The CDR3 loop spans 13 amino acids. In germline, CDR1 is MNHEY, CDR2 SVGEGT. The CDR3 DNA reads TGTGCCAGCAGCCCCGGGACAGGGACCGAGCAGTTCTTC. Amino acid sequence: CASSPGTGTEQFF.

This chain joins TRBV7-2 and TRBJ1-1; 8 nucleotides line up with TRBD1. The V gene end was trimmed by 5 bases and the J gene end by 6 bases; junction bases not matched to a gene: 5. CDR3 length equals 13 residues. Germline V gives CDR1 SGHTA, CDR2 FQGNSA. The CDR3 coding sequence is TGTGCCAGCAGCATACAGGGGGTTTCTGAAGCTTTCTTT. Protein sequence: CASSIQGVSEAFF.

The chain carries TRBV27 and TRBJ1-6; a weak D match, TRBD1 (5 bases). V was clipped by 8 bases and J by 1 base, with 12 bases between them. The germline gives CDR1 MNHEY, CDR2 SMNVEV (reference sequence). This CDR3 comprises 15 residues. The CDR3 DNA follows: TGTGCCAGCTCATCCGGGGGGTCCTATAATTCACCCCTCCACTTT. This encodes CASSSGGSYNSPLHF.

The table lists this clone with a few counts. This chain joins TRBV19 and TRBJ2-3, with a tentative D call TRBD2 (5 bases). V lost 9 bases, J lost 1 base, and 11 bases lay in between. The CDR3 covers 13 residues. Germline lookup yields CDR1 LNHDA and CDR2 SQIVND (reference sequence). The CDR3 protein is CASSFGGTDTQYF. CDR3 DNA sequence: TGTGCCAGCTCGTTCGGGGGCACAGATACGCAGTATTTT.

This sequence joins TRBV5-1 and TRBJ1-3; 12 bases fit TRBD1. CDR1 SGHRS and CDR2 YFSETQ come from the germline V gene. V lost 4 bases to trimming and J lost 4 bases; unmatched junction nucleotides: 9. This CDR3 is 17 amino acids long. In DNA, the CDR3 is TGCGCCAGCAGCCCTCCGGGGACAGGGGGCGACGGAAACACCATATATTTT. Translation: CASSPPGTGGDGNTIYF.

This sequence joins TRBV12-3 or TRBV12-4 and TRBJ2-7, with D maybe TRBD1 (5 bases). The CDR3 sequence is 12 residues long. Trimming left V 3 bases short and J 4 bases short, with 7 bases between. The CDR3, as DNA: TGTGCCAGCAGTTTTAGGGGTTACGAGCAGTACTTC. This gives the protein CASSFRGYEQYF.

This chain links TRBV3-1 (or the pseudogene TRBV3-2) with TRBJ1-2; 8 bases map to TRBD1. CDR1 is LGHDT, CDR2 YNNKEL, per germline (reference sequence). V gave up 0 bases and J gave up 4 bases; unmatched junction bases: 16. The CDR3 consists of 19 residues. CDR3 amino acids: CASSQDPRRARTGGYGYTF. The CDR3, as DNA: TGTGCCAGCAGCCAAGACCCGAGACGGGCCCGAACAGGGGGCTATGGCTACACCTTC.

V and J are TRBV28 and TRBJ1-5, with a weak D call TRBD1 (5 bases). This CDR3 is built from 15 residues. Trimming cost V 5 bases and J 6 bases, with 17 bases left between them. In germline, CDR1 is MDHEN, CDR2 SYDVKM. CDR3 protein: CASSPPAGLGQPQHF. The CDR3 region has the DNA TGTGCCAGCAGTCCCCCAGCAGGGTTGGGTCAGCCCCAGCATTTT.

The chain employs TRBV15 and TRBJ2-7; TRBD2 is a possible D gene (5 bases). V was clipped by 0 bases and J by 3 bases, with 15 bases between them. Germline V gives CDR1 LNHNV, CDR2 YYDKDF (reference sequence). This CDR3 is built from 16 residues. This CDR3 reads CATSRDSPSRGYEQYF. In DNA form, the CDR3 reads TGTGCCACCAGCAGAGATAGTCCATCTCGGGGCTACGAGCAGTACTTC.

This sequence joins TRBV7-3 and TRBJ2-1, with 8 bases that match TRBD2. The length of the CDR3 is 16 residues. Trimming removed 6 bases from V and 7 bases from J; junction bases left unmatched: 14. Germline V CDR1 and CDR2: SGHTA, FQGTGA. The CDR3 sequence is CASSPAGTRVVNEQFF. The CDR3 DNA reads TGTGCCAGCAGTCCGGCCGGGACTAGGGTCGTAAATGAGCAGTTCTTC.

The sample holds a few counts of this clone. The chain is built from TRBV7-2 and TRBJ1-6; D uncertain. Trimming took 3 bases from V and 6 from J, leaving 6 bases between them. CDR3 length: 13 residues. Germline V CDR1 and CDR2: SGHTA, FQGNSA. The CDR3: CASSFPSNSPLHF. CDR3 bases: TGTGCCAGCAGCTTCCCCTCTAATTCACCCCTCCACTTT.

This rearrangement joins TRBV18 to TRBJ1-2; TRBD1 might be the D (6 bases). CDR1 is KGHSH and CDR2 is LQKENI in the germline V gene. V was shortened by 6 bases and J by 6 bases, with 20 bases between the two germline ends. This CDR3 has 15 residues. In DNA, the CDR3 is TGTGCCAGCTCCGTCACGGGGGGCGGTCAGGATGGCTACACCTTC. It yields the protein CASSVTGGGQDGYTF.

For the CDR3, the DNA is TGTGCCAGCAGCGTAGGGACTAGCGGGGTAACAGATACGCAGTATTTT. It codes for CASSVGTSGVTDTQYF. This chain uses TRBV9 with TRBJ2-3, with TRBD2 matching 12 bases. V gave up 0 bases and J gave up 3 bases; unmatched junction bases: 2. Germline V gene lookup returns CDR1 SGDLS and CDR2 YYNGEE. The CDR3 extends over 16 amino acids.

V is TRBV27 and J is TRBJ1-1; D is unresolved. The CDR3 has 13 residues. The V end was cut by 8 bases, the J end by 1 base, with 11 bases between. Germline CDR1 reads MNHEY; CDR2 reads SMNVEV (reference sequence). The CDR3 DNA sequence: TGTGCCAGCCAGGTGGGTGGGAACACTGAAGCTTTCTTT. Its translation is CASQVGGNTEAFF.

This chain links TRBV10-3 with TRBJ1-1; TRBD1 is a possible D gene (6 bases). The CDR3 covers 14 residues. The V gene lost 10 bases and the J gene lost 4 bases, with 19 bases spanning the gap. Looked up from germline, CDR1 is ENHRY and CDR2 is SYGVKD. The DNA for the CDR3 is TGTGCCACCGGGGTAGGGGGAGAAAGCACTGAAGCTTTCTTT. Encoded protein: CATGVGGESTEAFF.

V is TRBV6-2 or TRBV6-3 and J is TRBJ2-3, with 8 bases that match TRBD2. This CDR3 region has 16 residues. Germline V CDR1 and CDR2: MNHEY, SVGEGT. V trimming: 0 bases; J trimming: 5 bases; junction bases outside the gene matches: 7. CDR3 loop: CASSYSSGGGRDTQYF. CDR3 sequence (DNA): TGTGCCAGCAGTTACTCGTCGGGGGGGGGCCGAGATACGCAGTATTTT.

This clone was seen just once. The chain combines TRBV6-5 with TRBJ2-4, with TRBD1 identical over 7 bases. Germline-derived CDR1 and CDR2 are MNHEY and SVGAGI. The V and J ends lost 4 bases and 8 bases, in that order; junction bases with no gene match: 5. This CDR3 spans 13 amino acids. The CDR3 DNA reads TGTGCCAGCAGTTTCGACAGGGTGGACATTCAGTACTTC. Its protein is CASSFDRVDIQYF.

CDR3 amino acids: CASSESRGSPLHF. The CDR3 bases are TGCGCCAGCAGTGAGTCAAGAGGATCACCCCTCCACTTT. The chain carries TRBV10-2 and TRBJ1-6; D is unclear. The germline gives CDR1 WSHSY, CDR2 SAAADI. V was shortened by 0 bases and J by 10 bases, with 7 bases between the two germline ends. The CDR3 extends over 13 amino acids.

The V gene is TRBV6-2 or TRBV6-3, the J gene TRBJ2-3, with 7 positions matching TRBD1. After removal of 6 bases from V and 2 bases from J, the junction contained 8 bases not matched to a gene. The CDR3 covers 15 residues. The germline CDR1 and CDR2 sequences are MNHEY and SVGEGT. CDR3 nucleotides: TGTGCCAGCAGCGACGGGGACAGATACACAGATACGCAGTATTTT. It codes for CASSDGDRYTDTQYF.

This chain uses TRBV14 with TRBJ1-1; a weak D match, TRBD1 (6 bases). V lost 4 bases and J 0 bases, leaving 12 bases between the germline ends. This CDR3 is 15 amino acids long. Germline CDR1 SGHDN, CDR2 FVKESK. CDR3: CASSLRTALNTEAFF. DNA for the CDR3: TGTGCCAGCAGCCTGAGGACAGCACTGAACACTGAAGCTTTCTTT.

This chain links TRBV7-2 with TRBJ2-7, with TRBD1 matching 8 bases. CDR3 size: 15 residues. CDR1 is SGHTA and CDR2 is FQGNSA in the germline V gene. After removal of 2 bases from V and 1 base from J, the junction contained 4 bases not matched to a gene. The CDR3 nucleotides read TGTGCCAGCAGCTTATCGCGACAGGGGTCCTACGAGCAGTACTTC. As protein: CASSLSRQGSYEQYF.

The CDR3, as DNA: TGTGCCAGCAGACAGGCTAACTATGGCTACACCTTC. It specifies CASRQANYGYTF. The chain recombines TRBV2 with TRBJ1-2, with a possible D match to TRBD1 (5 bases). The CDR3 totals 12 residues. Germline CDR1 SNHLY, CDR2 FYNNEI. Trimming removed 6 bases at V and 0 bases at J, with 5 bases between.

The chain uses TRBV29-1 and TRBJ2-3; unclear D gene. Trimming removed 7 bases from V and 6 bases from J, with 14 bases in between. The CDR3 spans 12 residues. CDR1 and CDR2 from the germline V gene are SQVTM and ANQGSEA. DNA of the CDR3: TGCAGCGCGGTGGGCCGGCAGGATACGCAGTATTTT. As protein: CSAVGRQDTQYF.

The chain has TRBV21-1 and TRBJ2-5; TRBD1, the table's D call, lacks a check against the DNA. TRBV21-1 is shown as a pseudogene. This CDR3 is built from 19 residues. The CDR3 nucleotides are TGTGCCAGCAGCAAAGGGAAGGGGTTAGGGGGCAGGATTCAGGAGACCCAGTACTTC. This gives the protein CASSKGKGLGGRIQETQYF.